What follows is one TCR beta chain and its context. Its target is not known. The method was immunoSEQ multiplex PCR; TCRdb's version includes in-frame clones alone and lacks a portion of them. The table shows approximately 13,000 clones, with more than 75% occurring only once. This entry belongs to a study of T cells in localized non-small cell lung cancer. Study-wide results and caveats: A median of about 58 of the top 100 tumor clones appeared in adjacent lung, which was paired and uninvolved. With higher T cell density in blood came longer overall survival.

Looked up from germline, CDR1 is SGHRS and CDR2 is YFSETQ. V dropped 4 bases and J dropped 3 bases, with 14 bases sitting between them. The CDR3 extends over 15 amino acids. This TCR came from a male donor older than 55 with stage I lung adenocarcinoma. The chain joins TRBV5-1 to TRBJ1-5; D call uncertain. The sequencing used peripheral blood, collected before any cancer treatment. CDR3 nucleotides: TGCGCCAGCAGCCCCGATGGTCCGCCCAATCAGCCCCAGCATTTT. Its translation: CASSPDGPPNQPQHF.